The entry below describes one T cell receptor (beta chain). Its antigen is not known. V was clipped by 2 bases and J by 3 bases, with 16 bases between them. Per germline, CDR1 SQVTM and CDR2 ANQGSEA. There are 15 residues in the CDR3. The sample comes from a study of cytomegalovirus exposure and HLA in healthy donors. Produced via immunoSEQ multiplex PCR; TCRdb's table is partial and in-frame only. The sample shows hundreds of thousands of clones, around 87% of them seen only once. Study-wide results and limits: The classifier reportedly diagnosed cytomegalovirus status with high sensitivity and specificity. Specificity of three CMV-associated chains for CMV antigens was verified in vitro.

The sequencing sample was made of PBMCs. The rearrangement uses TRBV29-1 and TRBJ1-2; D unresolved. The clonotype was recovered from a woman aged 30 to 39 in good health and CMV-seropositive. The CDR3 loop is CSVETEAGSDYGYTF. CDR3 bases: TGCAGCGTTGAAACTGAGGCGGGGTCAGACTATGGCTACACCTTC.